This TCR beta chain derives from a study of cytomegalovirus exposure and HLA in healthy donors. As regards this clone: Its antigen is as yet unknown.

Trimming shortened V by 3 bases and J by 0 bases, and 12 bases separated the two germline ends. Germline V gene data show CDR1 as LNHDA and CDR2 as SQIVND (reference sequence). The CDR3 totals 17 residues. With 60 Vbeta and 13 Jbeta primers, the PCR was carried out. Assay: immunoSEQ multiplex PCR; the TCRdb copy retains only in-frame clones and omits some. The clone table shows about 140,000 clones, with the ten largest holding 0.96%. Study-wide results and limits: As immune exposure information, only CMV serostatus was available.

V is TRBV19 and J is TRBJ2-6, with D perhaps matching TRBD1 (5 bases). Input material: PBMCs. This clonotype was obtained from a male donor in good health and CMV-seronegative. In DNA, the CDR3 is TGTGCCAGTAGTATGTCACAGGTCTACTCTGGGGCCAACGTCCTGACTTTC. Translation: CASSMSQVYSGANVLTF.